This T cell receptor (beta chain) was recorded in a study of tumor and adjacent non-tumor tissue in lung cancer. The wider study: Aged about 31 to 80 years, patients included roughly 10 men and 4 to 6 women with stage I to III disease.

No cell sorting was done before RNA was extracted from the tissue. Donors were chemotherapy-naive, newly diagnosed lung cancer surgical patients in China, August–November 2014. The CDR3 contains 16 residues. This clonotype was recorded only once. Its antigen remains unidentified. This sequence may be a read error, since a much larger clone differs from it by one base. Study results and caveats: Compared with tumor, normal lung showed significantly lower TCR diversity.

Three rounds of nested PCR, following a modified ARM-PCR protocol, produced the TCRbeta library. TCRdb re-called the multiplex PCR reads with MiXCR, one entry per CDR3 protein. Of 68,000 or so distinct CDR3 sequences in the sample, 60% were seen once. This receptor was taken from a man in his fifties with non-small cell lung cancer. This chain joins TRBV12-3 or TRBV12-4 and TRBJ1-4; D perhaps matches TRBD1 (5 bases). Source material: lung tumor tissue. The CDR3 here is CASSLSGTGPNEKLLF. In DNA form, the CDR3 reads TGTGCCAGCAGTTTATCCGGGACGGGCCCGAATGAAAAACTGTTGTTT.